The present T cell receptor beta chain was sequenced within a study of early T cells in non-severe SARS-CoV-2 infection. Study background: Investigators sequenced bulk RNA drawn from unsorted whole blood, and chains remained unpaired. Study outcomes and limitations: The matching step, a VDJdb search, favored anti-spike CD8 responses and missed private and CD4 specificities.

Trimming took 6 bases from V and 1 from J; bases not matched to a gene: 9. CDR3 length: 15 residues. The germline gives CDR1 MDHEN, CDR2 SYDVKM. This clonotype was picked up many times. The target antigen is unknown. In the library, individual cDNA molecules carried attached unique molecular identifiers. One entry per CDR3 protein results from TCRdb running MiXCR on the 5' RACE reads. This table has tens of thousands of distinct CDR3 sequences, roughly 5.3% appearing once. The material sequenced was whole blood. This sequence was found in an adult who was a healthcare worker with PCR-confirmed SARS-CoV-2 infection or an uninfected control (not recorded which). The V call is TRBV28, the J call TRBJ2-7, with 7 bases that match TRBD1. As DNA, the CDR3 is TGTGCCAGCAGACGACCGACAGGGCAATCCTACGAGCAGTACTTC. This encodes CASRRPTGQSYEQYF. Using reference TRBV28 and TRBJ2-7 for the parts outside the CDR3, the full variable domain is DVKVTQSSRYLVKRTGEKVFLECVQDMDHENMFWYRQDPGLGLRLIYFSYDVKMKEKGDIPEGYSVSREKKERFSLILESASTNQTSMYLCASRRPTGQSYEQYFGPGTRLTVT.